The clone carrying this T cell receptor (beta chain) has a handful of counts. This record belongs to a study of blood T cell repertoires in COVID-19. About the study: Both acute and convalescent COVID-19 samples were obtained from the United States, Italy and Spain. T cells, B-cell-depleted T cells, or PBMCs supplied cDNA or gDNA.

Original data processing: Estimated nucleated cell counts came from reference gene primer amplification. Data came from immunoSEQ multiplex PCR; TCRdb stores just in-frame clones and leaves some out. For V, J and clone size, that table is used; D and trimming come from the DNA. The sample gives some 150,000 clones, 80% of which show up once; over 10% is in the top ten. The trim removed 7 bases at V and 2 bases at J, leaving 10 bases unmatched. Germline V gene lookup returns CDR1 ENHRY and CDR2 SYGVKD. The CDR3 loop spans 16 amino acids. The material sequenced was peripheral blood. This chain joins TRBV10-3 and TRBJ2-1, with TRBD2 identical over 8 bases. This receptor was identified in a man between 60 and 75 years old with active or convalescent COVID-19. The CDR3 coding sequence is TGTGCCATCACTGAAGAGGGCGGGAGGCCCTACAATGAGCAGTTCTTC. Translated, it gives CAITEEGGRPYNEQFF.